This is a list of T cell receptor beta chains from one sample in a study of T cell responses to AZD1222 COVID-19 vaccine. The protocol was immunoSEQ multiplex PCR, while the TCRdb copy is restricted to in-frame clones and leaves out a portion. The sample has approximately 100,000 clones, roughly 85% seen once; the top ten hold about 2.5%. Sequencing was performed on peripheral blood, taken 28 days after the second AZD1222 dose. These receptors all come from an adult who received the AZD1222 COVID-19 vaccine. The CDR3 runs from the conserved cysteine through the conserved F or W. Fields, in order: J gene, D gene, clone size, V gene, CDR3 DNA, CDR3 protein. The D gene is left open where the match is weak. A clone size is listed for some rows: how often the clone was seen (once, few, many), or a class if it is expanded.

j_gene: TRBJ1-1
d_gene: NA
abundance: NA
v_gene: TRBV6-5
CDR3nt: TGTGCCAGCAGGATAGGACAGATGAACACTGAAGCTTTCTTT
CDR3aa: CASRIGQMNTEAFF

j_gene: TRBJ1-2
d_gene: NA
abundance: NA
v_gene: TRBV18
CDR3nt: TGTGCCAGCTCACCTACGGACAGCCATAACTATGGCTACACCTTC
CDR3aa: CASSPTDSHNYGYTF

j_gene: TRBJ2-7
d_gene: TRBD2
abundance: NA
v_gene: TRBV4-1
CDR3nt: TGCGCCAGCAGCCAGGGTAGCGGGTACACCTACGAGCAGTACTTC
CDR3aa: CASSQGSGYTYEQYF

j_gene: TRBJ1-1
d_gene: NA
abundance: NA
v_gene: TRBV30
CDR3nt: TGTGCCTGGGCCCGCGGGGGAAGTATGAGGAGCACTGAAGCTTTCTTT
CDR3aa: CAWARGGSMRSTEAFF

j_gene: TRBJ1-5
d_gene: NA
abundance: NA
v_gene: TRBV4-1
CDR3nt: TGCGCCAGCAGCCAACGAACAGGGATCAATCAGCCCCAGCATTTT
CDR3aa: CASSQRTGINQPQHF

j_gene: TRBJ2-2
d_gene: NA
abundance: NA
v_gene: TRBV18
CDR3nt: TGTGCCAGCTCAGAGACAGTAACGAACACCGGGGAGCTGTTTTTT
CDR3aa: CASSETVTNTGELFF

j_gene: TRBJ2-1
d_gene: TRBD2
abundance: once
v_gene: TRBV4-1
CDR3nt: TGCGCCAGCAGCCAACAAGGACTAGCGGGAGGGTCCAACAATGAGCAGTTCTTC
CDR3aa: CASSQQGLAGGSNNEQFF

j_gene: TRBJ2-7
d_gene: NA
abundance: once
v_gene: TRBV5-1
CDR3nt: TGCGCCAGCAGCTTGATTACGGGAAACGAGCAGTACTTC
CDR3aa: CASSLITGNEQYF

j_gene: TRBJ2-5
d_gene: TRBD1
abundance: NA
v_gene: TRBV24-1
CDR3nt: TGTGCCACCAGATCCTCCAGAGGGGGCCGAGAGACCCAGTACTTC
CDR3aa: CATRSSRGGRETQYF

j_gene: TRBJ1-4
d_gene: NA
abundance: NA
v_gene: TRBV19
CDR3nt: TGTGCCAGTAGTAACCGGGCCACTAATGAAAAACTGTTTTTT
CDR3aa: CASSNRATNEKLFF

j_gene: TRBJ2-6
d_gene: NA
abundance: NA
v_gene: TRBV19
CDR3nt: TGTGCCAGTAGTCAGGATTTCTCTGGGGCCAACGTCCTGACTTTC
CDR3aa: CASSQDFSGANVLTF

j_gene: TRBJ1-3
d_gene: NA
abundance: NA
v_gene: TRBV5-4
CDR3nt: TGTGCCAGCAGCTTTACCGGGGCAACTGGAAACACCATATATTTT
CDR3aa: CASSFTGATGNTIYF

j_gene: TRBJ1-1
d_gene: NA
abundance: NA
v_gene: TRBV6-2/TRBV6-3
CDR3nt: TGTGCCAGCAGTTACTCGCTGGGGGGCACTGAAGCTTTCTTT
CDR3aa: CASSYSLGGTEAFF

j_gene: TRBJ2-5
d_gene: NA
abundance: NA
v_gene: TRBV29-1
CDR3nt: TGCAGCGTAATTCGACAAGAGACCCAGTACTTC
CDR3aa: CSVIRQETQYF

j_gene: TRBJ2-7
d_gene: NA
abundance: NA
v_gene: TRBV9
CDR3nt: TGTGCCAGCAGCCCCGAACAGGTCTCCTACGAGCAGTACTTC
CDR3aa: CASSPEQVSYEQYF

j_gene: TRBJ2-5
d_gene: NA
abundance: NA
v_gene: TRBV7-9
CDR3nt: TGTGCCAGCAGCTTAGTATCGTACCAAGAGACCCAGTACTTC
CDR3aa: CASSLVSYQETQYF

j_gene: TRBJ2-7
d_gene: NA
abundance: few
v_gene: TRBV5-1
CDR3nt: TGCGCCAGCAGCTTGGCCGGACAGAGGTCCCTCGAGCAGTACTTC
CDR3aa: CASSLAGQRSLEQYF

j_gene: TRBJ1-2
d_gene: TRBD1
abundance: NA
v_gene: TRBV25-1
CDR3nt: TGTGCCAGCAGTGAATATACAGGGGCCTATGGCTACACCTTC
CDR3aa: CASSEYTGAYGYTF

j_gene: TRBJ2-2
d_gene: NA
abundance: NA
v_gene: TRBV27
CDR3nt: TGTGCCAGCAGTTTGGCAGACCCGAACACCGGGGAGCTGTTTTTT
CDR3aa: CASSLADPNTGELFF

j_gene: TRBJ2-7
d_gene: TRBD1
abundance: NA
v_gene: TRBV19
CDR3nt: TGTGCCAGTAGTATCCCGGGACAGGGAGGGGGCTACGAGCAGTACTTC
CDR3aa: CASSIPGQGGGYEQYF

j_gene: TRBJ2-1
d_gene: TRBD2
abundance: NA
v_gene: TRBV7-9
CDR3nt: TGTGCCAGCAGCTCGCCGGGACTAGCGGGAGTGCGCGAGCAGTTCTTC
CDR3aa: CASSSPGLAGVREQFF

j_gene: TRBJ2-7
d_gene: NA
abundance: NA
v_gene: TRBV14
CDR3nt: TGTGCCAGCAGCCACTTGGCGGGGCCCACCTACGAGCAGTACTTC
CDR3aa: CASSHLAGPTYEQYF

j_gene: TRBJ2-2
d_gene: NA
abundance: NA
v_gene: TRBV18
CDR3nt: TGTGCCAGCTCACCAGGGACAATCACCACCGGGGAGCTGTTTTTT
CDR3aa: CASSPGTITTGELFF

j_gene: TRBJ2-6
d_gene: TRBD1
abundance: NA
v_gene: TRBV7-2
CDR3nt: TGTGCCAGCAGCTTAACCCGACAGGGGGTTCATGGGGCCAACGTCCTGACTTTC
CDR3aa: CASSLTRQGVHGANVLTF

j_gene: TRBJ2-1
d_gene: TRBD2
abundance: NA
v_gene: TRBV2
CDR3nt: TGTGCCAGCAGTGAAGAGCGGGGGAGCTCCTACAATGAGCAGTTCTTC
CDR3aa: CASSEERGSSYNEQFF

j_gene: TRBJ2-7
d_gene: NA
abundance: NA
v_gene: TRBV12-3/TRBV12-4
CDR3nt: TGTGCCAGCAGTTTAGGGTTCTACGAGCAGTACTTC
CDR3aa: CASSLGFYEQYF

j_gene: TRBJ1-2
d_gene: NA
abundance: NA
v_gene: TRBV6-1
CDR3nt: TGTGCCAGCAGTGGGAGCTGGGGCAGGGATAACTATGGCTACACCTTC
CDR3aa: CASSGSWGRDNYGYTF

j_gene: TRBJ2-1
d_gene: NA
abundance: NA
v_gene: TRBV18
CDR3nt: TGTGCCAGCTCACTCAGCGATGAGCAGTTCTTC
CDR3aa: CASSLSDEQFF

j_gene: TRBJ1-5
d_gene: NA
abundance: NA
v_gene: TRBV21-1
CDR3nt: TGTGCCAGCAGCAATAGGGGTAGCAATCAGCCCCAGCATTTT
CDR3aa: CASSNRGSNQPQHF

j_gene: TRBJ2-7
d_gene: TRBD1
abundance: NA
v_gene: TRBV29-1
CDR3nt: TGCAGCGTTCCGCTCCACTCATCGACAGGGACCACCTACGAGCAGTACTTC
CDR3aa: CSVPLHSSTGTTYEQYF

j_gene: TRBJ2-3
d_gene: NA
abundance: once
v_gene: TRBV7-3
CDR3nt: TGTGCCAGCAGCTTAACTTTCGCTGGAGCAGATACGCAGTATTTT
CDR3aa: CASSLTFAGADTQYF

j_gene: TRBJ1-2
d_gene: NA
abundance: NA
v_gene: TRBV5-6
CDR3nt: TGTGCCAGCAGCTTGTATCGCAGGGGAGTAGGCTATGGCTACACCTTC
CDR3aa: CASSLYRRGVGYGYTF

j_gene: TRBJ2-7
d_gene: NA
abundance: NA
v_gene: TRBV7-9
CDR3nt: TGTGCCAGCAGCTCACTCAGTGACTACGAGCAGTACTTC
CDR3aa: CASSSLSDYEQYF

j_gene: TRBJ1-6
d_gene: NA
abundance: NA
v_gene: TRBV5-1
CDR3nt: TGCGCCAGCAGCTTGGTGCCAGGGGATAATTCACCCCTCCACTTT
CDR3aa: CASSLVPGDNSPLHF

j_gene: TRBJ2-5
d_gene: TRBD2
abundance: NA
v_gene: TRBV6-5
CDR3nt: TGTGCCAGCAGTTCCGTGGGGGTAGCGGGTAGCGAGACCCAGTACTTC
CDR3aa: CASSSVGVAGSETQYF

j_gene: TRBJ2-2
d_gene: NA
abundance: NA
v_gene: TRBV14
CDR3nt: TGTGCCAGCAGCCAAATTAAGAACACCGGGGAGCTGTTTTTT
CDR3aa: CASSQIKNTGELFF

j_gene: TRBJ2-2
d_gene: TRBD1
abundance: NA
v_gene: TRBV28
CDR3nt: TGTGCCAGCAGTTCGACAGGGGACCAGGCCGGGGAGCTGTTTTTT
CDR3aa: CASSSTGDQAGELFF

j_gene: TRBJ2-3
d_gene: NA
abundance: NA
v_gene: TRBV24-1
CDR3nt: TGTGCCACCAGTGATTTGCGAGGTTCAGATACGCAGTATTTT
CDR3aa: CATSDLRGSDTQYF

j_gene: TRBJ1-2
d_gene: NA
abundance: once
v_gene: TRBV29-1
CDR3nt: TGCAGCGTTGAAACCCTGGGGTCGCTGAAGGATGGCTACACCTTC
CDR3aa: CSVETLGSLKDGYTF

j_gene: TRBJ1-6
d_gene: NA
abundance: NA
v_gene: TRBV6-1
CDR3nt: TGTGCCAGCAGTGATCCCCCGGCAGGGAGCTCCTATAATTCACCCCTCCACTTT
CDR3aa: CASSDPPAGSSYNSPLHF

j_gene: TRBJ2-1
d_gene: NA
abundance: NA
v_gene: TRBV10-1
CDR3nt: TGCGCCAGCAGTGATAACTACAATGAGCAGTTCTTC
CDR3aa: CASSDNYNEQFF